The clone carrying this TCR beta chain appeared many times. Its cognate antigen is unknown. The data were taken from a study of molecular identifiers for immune sequencing clone quantification. Findings and limits, study-wide: Same-barcode identical TCR molecules could make highly expanded clones look smaller than they are.

The CDR3 length is 13 residues. The V end was cut by 4 bases, the J end by 10 bases, with 15 bases between. The germline V gene encodes CDR1 SEHNR and CDR2 FQNEAQ (reference sequence). From roughly 20,000 to 1,000,000 sorted cells, naive CD8 libraries were generated with 10%, 30% or 50% RNA. A single record per CDR3 protein comes from TCRdb applying MiXCR to the PCR reads. The profile covers about 65,000 distinct CDR3 sequences, with under 20% appearing a single time and around 1.5% taken by the ten largest. The origin of this receptor is a human donor in good health. Some libraries in this study had Jurkat cell RNA spiked in. Sample: naive CD8+ T cells from blood, with Jurkat cell RNA spiked in. Documented subset: FACS-sorted CD8+CD4-CCR7+CD45RA+ naive T cells. The rearrangement uses TRBV7-9 and TRBJ2-3; no clear D gene. CDR3 sequence reads: CASSSGRPPAQYF. Here the CDR3 DNA reads TGTGCCAGCAGCTCGGGTAGGCCACCAGCGCAGTATTTT.